This T cell receptor beta chain stems from a study of blood T cell repertoires in COVID-19. As for the study in general: Sites across the United States, Italy and Spain contributed samples from acute and convalescent COVID-19.

Data came from immunoSEQ multiplex PCR; TCRdb stores just in-frame clones and leaves some out. Altogether 280,000 or so clones are present, 80% to 90% being singletons, with the ten largest covering 8% to 10%. The CDR3 consists of 17 residues. Unmatched junction bases numbered 9, after V lost 1 base and J lost 4 bases. Germline CDR1 and CDR2: SGHTA and FQGTGA. The chain couples TRBV7-3 to TRBJ1-3; TRBD1 aligns across 8 bases. The sequence derives from a woman aged 50 to 65 who had recovered from COVID-19. Material for sequencing was peripheral blood. Here the CDR3 DNA reads TGTGCCAGCAGCTTAATCGCAGGGGGCATTTTAGGAAACACCATATATTTT. This gives the protein CASSLIAGGILGNTIYF.